This T cell receptor beta chain was identified during a study of blood T cell repertoires in COVID-19. Across the study: From T cells, B-cell-depleted T cells, or PBMCs came the material, which was cDNA or gDNA.

Per the authors' pipeline: How many nucleated cells were present was estimated from reference gene primer amplification. The table came from immunoSEQ multiplex PCR; TCRdb's copy has only in-frame clones and leaves some out. V, J and clone size reflect that table, while D and trimming were determined from the DNA. The sample lists hundreds of thousands of clones; approximately 90% were seen once. Germline CDR1 and CDR2: SGHAT and FQDESV (reference sequence). The junction had 7 bases not matched to a gene; V was cut back by 2 bases and J by 7 bases. This CDR3 spans 15 amino acids. The chain employs TRBV11-1 and TRBJ2-2; 7 nucleotides line up with TRBD2. This TCR came from a woman in her forties or fifties who had recovered from COVID-19. The specimen sequenced was peripheral blood. CDR3 nucleotide sequence: TGTGCCAGCAGCTTATCCCGCGGGAGCTACGGGGAGCTGTTTTTT. Its protein product is CASSLSRGSYGELFF.